A single sample is the source of the 3 T cell receptor beta chains below, sequenced in a study of T-cell reconstitution after alpha-beta-depleted transplantation in children. Preparing the TCRbeta library involved the use of unique molecular identifiers. MiXCR, run by TCRdb on the PCR reads, gives a single entry per CDR3 protein. The sample holds about 200,000 distinct CDR3 sequences, about 6% seen once. Sequenced here: PBMCs, sampled before TCRalphabeta/CD19-depleted stem cell transplant. Every receptor here comes from a girl under three years old with combined immunodeficiency, due to receive a stem cell transplant.

This clonotype was seen many times. The V call is TRBV4-2, the J call TRBJ2-7, with a possible D match to TRBD2 (5 bases). Germline lookup yields CDR1 LGHNA and CDR2 YNFKEQ. This CDR3 has 16 residues. Trimming took off 0 bases at V and 1 base at J, with 13 bases between the two ends. The CDR3, as DNA: TGTGCCAGCAGCCAAGAGGTCGGTAGCGTTTCCTACGAGCAGTACTTC. This translates into CASSQEVGSVSYEQYF.

This clonotype has a count of ten or more. The gene calls are TRBV28 and TRBJ2-2, with a weak D call TRBD1 (5 bases). CDR1 and CDR2 (germline): MDHEN, SYDVKM. V lost 5 bases and J 0 bases, leaving 16 bases between the germline ends. The length of the CDR3 is 17 residues. Here the CDR3 reads CASSTAPGRANTGELFF. CDR3 in DNA: TGTGCCAGCAGTACCGCGCCAGGGCGCGCGAACACCGGGGAGCTGTTTTTT.

This clonotype was seen many times. The rearrangement uses TRBV15 and TRBJ2-7, with 7 bases fitting TRBD1. There are 16 residues in the CDR3. Trimming cost V 1 base and J 4 bases; bases outside gene matches: 10. Germline V gives CDR1 LNHNV, CDR2 YYDKDF (reference sequence). Here the CDR3 reads CATSRATTGVRYEQYF. CDR3 bases: TGTGCCACCAGCAGAGCAACAACAGGGGTTCGTTACGAGCAGTACTTC.